A few counts support the clone carrying this T cell receptor (beta chain). As yet, its antigen is unknown. Germline values: CDR1 LGHNA, CDR2 YNFKEQ. V shed 4 bases and J 2 bases; nucleotides not matched to a gene: 8. This CDR3 region has 15 residues. This sample stems from a study of T-cell reconstitution after alpha-beta-depleted transplantation in children. Molecular barcoding with unique molecular identifiers was used for the TCRbeta library. TCRdb ran MiXCR on the PCR reads and lists one entry per CDR3 protein. This table has 200,000 or so distinct CDR3 sequences, 7% to 9% appearing once. Study results and caveats: Where some patients showed high TCRbeta diversity at day 60, it came from recipient T cells and thymic progenitors that had survived.

The V gene is TRBV4-2, the J gene TRBJ2-7; the match to TRBD2 covers 7 bases. The sequencing here drew on PBMCs, mostly from graft donor cells, taken 360 days after TCRalphabeta/CD19-depleted stem cell transplant. This sequence originates from a male patient under 10 years old who had a stem cell transplant for acute myeloid leukemia, so the T cells may come from the graft donor. DNA for the CDR3: TGTGCCAGCAGCCCCTCAAGGCGGGAGACCTACGAGCAGTACTTC. Translated: CASSPSRRETYEQYF.